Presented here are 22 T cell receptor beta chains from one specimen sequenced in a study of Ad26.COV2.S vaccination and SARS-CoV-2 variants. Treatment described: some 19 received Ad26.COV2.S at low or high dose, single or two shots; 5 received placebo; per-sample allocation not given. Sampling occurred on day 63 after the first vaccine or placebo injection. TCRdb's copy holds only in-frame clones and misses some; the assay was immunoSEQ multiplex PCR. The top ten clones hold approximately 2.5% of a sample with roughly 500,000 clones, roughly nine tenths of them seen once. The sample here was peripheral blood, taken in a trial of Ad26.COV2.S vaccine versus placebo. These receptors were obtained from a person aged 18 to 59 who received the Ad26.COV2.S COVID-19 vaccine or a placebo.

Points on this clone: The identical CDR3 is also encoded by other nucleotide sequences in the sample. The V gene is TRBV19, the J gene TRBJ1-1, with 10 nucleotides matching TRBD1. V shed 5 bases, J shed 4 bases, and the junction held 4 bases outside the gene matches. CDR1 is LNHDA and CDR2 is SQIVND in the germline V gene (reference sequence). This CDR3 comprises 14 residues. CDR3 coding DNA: TGTGCCAGTAGTCGACAGGGGGCGAGCACTGAAGCTTTCTTT. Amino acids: CASSRQGASTEAFF.

CDR3 in amino acids: CASSEVGLHSPLHF. The DNA of the CDR3 is TGTGCCAGCAGTGAAGTTGGGTTACACTCACCCCTCCACTTT. The chain carries TRBV6-1 and TRBJ1-6; unclear D gene. The CDR3 totals 14 residues. With 1 base removed from V and 10 bases from J, the gap between germline ends came to 11 bases. The germline V gene encodes CDR1 MNHNS and CDR2 SASEGT.

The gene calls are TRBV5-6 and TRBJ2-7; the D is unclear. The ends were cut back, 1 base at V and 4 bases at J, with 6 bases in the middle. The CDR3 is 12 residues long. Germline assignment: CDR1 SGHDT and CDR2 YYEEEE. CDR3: CASSLLGYEQYV. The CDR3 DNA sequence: TGTGCCAGCAGCTTGCTGGGGTACGAGCAGTACGTC.

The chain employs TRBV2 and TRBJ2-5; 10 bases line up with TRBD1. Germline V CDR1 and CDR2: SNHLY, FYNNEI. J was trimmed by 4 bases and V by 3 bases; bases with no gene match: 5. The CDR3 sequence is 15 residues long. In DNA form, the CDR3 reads TGTGCCAGCAGTGATCCTTGGGACAGGGGAGAGACCCAGTACTTC. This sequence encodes CASSDPWDRGETQYF.

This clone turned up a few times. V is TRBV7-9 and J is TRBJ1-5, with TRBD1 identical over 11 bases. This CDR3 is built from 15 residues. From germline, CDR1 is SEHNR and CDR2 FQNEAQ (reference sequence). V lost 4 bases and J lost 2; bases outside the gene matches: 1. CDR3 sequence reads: CASSWTGGGNQPQHF. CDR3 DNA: TGTGCCAGCAGCTGGACAGGGGGCGGCAATCAGCCCCAGCATTTT. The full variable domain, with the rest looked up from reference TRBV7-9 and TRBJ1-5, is DTGVSQNPRHKITKRGQNVTFRCDPISEHNRLYWYRQTLGQGPEFLTYFQNEAQLEKSRLLSDRFSAERPKGSFSTLEIQRTEQGDSAMYLCASSWTGGGNQPQHFGDGTRLSIL.

CDR3 bases: TGTGCCATCAGTGAGTCGTATTCTCGGGTAGGGAACTATGGCTACACCTTC. As protein: CAISESYSRVGNYGYTF. This chain joins TRBV10-3 and TRBJ1-2; D uncertain. The CDR3 is 17 amino acids. V was cut by 0 bases and J by 2 bases, with 16 bases left in between. Germline assignment: CDR1 ENHRY and CDR2 SYGVKD.

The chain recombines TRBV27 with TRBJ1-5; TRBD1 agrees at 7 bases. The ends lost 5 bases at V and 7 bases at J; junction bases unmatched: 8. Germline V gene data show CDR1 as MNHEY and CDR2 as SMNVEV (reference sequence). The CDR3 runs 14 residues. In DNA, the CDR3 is TGTGCCAGCAGTCACCGACAGGGTCAACAGCCCCAGCATTTT. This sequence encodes CASSHRQGQQPQHF.

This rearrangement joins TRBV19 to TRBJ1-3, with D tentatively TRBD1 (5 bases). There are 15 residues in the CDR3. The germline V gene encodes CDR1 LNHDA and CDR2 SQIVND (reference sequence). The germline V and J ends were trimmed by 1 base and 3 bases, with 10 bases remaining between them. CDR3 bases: TGTGCCAGTAGTATAGGGGGGTTTTTTGGAAACACCATATATTTT. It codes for CASSIGGFFGNTIYF.

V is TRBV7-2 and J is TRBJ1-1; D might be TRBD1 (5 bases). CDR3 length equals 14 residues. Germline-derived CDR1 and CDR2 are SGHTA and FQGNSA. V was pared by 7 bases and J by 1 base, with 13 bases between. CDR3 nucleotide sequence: TGTGCCAGCATCCCCGGGACCGCGAACACTGAAGCTTTCTTT. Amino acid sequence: CASIPGTANTEAFF.

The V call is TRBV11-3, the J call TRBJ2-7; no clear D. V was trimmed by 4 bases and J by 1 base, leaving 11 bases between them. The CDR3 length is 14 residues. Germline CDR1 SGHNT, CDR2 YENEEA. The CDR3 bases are TGTGCCAGCAGCTCCCCGACTCGTTCCTACGAGCAGTACGTC. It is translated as CASSSPTRSYEQYV.

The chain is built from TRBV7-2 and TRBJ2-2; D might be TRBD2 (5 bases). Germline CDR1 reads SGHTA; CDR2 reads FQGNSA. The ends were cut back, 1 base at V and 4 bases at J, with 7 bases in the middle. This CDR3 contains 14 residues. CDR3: CASSLVRGTGELFF. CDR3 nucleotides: TGTGCCAGCAGCTTAGTCCGGGGCACCGGGGAGCTGTTTTTT. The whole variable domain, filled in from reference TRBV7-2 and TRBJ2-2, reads GAGVSQSPSNKVTEKGKDVELRCDPISGHTALYWYRQSLGQGLEFLIYFQGNSAPDKSGLPSDRFSAERTGGSVSTLTIQRTQQEDSAVYLCASSLVRGTGELFFGEGSRLTVL.

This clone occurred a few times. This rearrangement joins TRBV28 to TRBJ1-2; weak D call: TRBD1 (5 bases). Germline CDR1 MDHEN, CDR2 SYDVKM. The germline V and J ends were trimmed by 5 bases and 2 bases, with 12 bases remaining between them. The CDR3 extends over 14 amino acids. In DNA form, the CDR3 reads TGTGCCAGCAGTCTCCCAGCAGGGAACTATGGCTACACCTTC. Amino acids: CASSLPAGNYGYTF.

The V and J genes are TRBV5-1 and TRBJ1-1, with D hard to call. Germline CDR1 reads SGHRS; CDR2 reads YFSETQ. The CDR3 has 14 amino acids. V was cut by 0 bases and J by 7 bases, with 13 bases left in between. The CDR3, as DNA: TGCGCCAGCAGCTTGGTGAGCTTGGGCGATGAAGCTTTCTTT. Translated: CASSLVSLGDEAFF.

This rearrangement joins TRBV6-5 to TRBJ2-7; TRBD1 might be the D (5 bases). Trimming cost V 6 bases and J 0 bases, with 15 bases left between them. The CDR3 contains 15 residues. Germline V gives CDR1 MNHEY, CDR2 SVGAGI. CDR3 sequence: CASRVGQGVSYEQYV. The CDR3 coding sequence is TGTGCCAGCAGAGTGGGGCAGGGCGTCTCCTACGAGCAGTACGTC.

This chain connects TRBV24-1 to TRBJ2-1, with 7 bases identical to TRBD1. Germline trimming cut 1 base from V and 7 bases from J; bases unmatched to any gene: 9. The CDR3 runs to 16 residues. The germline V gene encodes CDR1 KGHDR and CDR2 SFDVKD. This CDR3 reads CATSDFGTVNPNEQFF. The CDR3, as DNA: TGTGCCACCAGTGATTTCGGGACAGTAAACCCGAATGAGCAGTTCTTC.

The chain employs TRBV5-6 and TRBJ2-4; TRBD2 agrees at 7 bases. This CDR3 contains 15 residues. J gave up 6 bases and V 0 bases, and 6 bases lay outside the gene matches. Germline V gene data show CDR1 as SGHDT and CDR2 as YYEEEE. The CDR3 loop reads CASSLEAGRRNIQYF. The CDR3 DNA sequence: TGTGCCAGCAGCTTGGAAGCGGGGCGGCGAAACATTCAGTACTTC. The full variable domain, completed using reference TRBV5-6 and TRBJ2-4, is DAGVTQSPTHLIKTRGQQVTLRCSPKSGHDTVSWYQQALGQGPQFIFQYYEEEERQRGNFPDRFSGHQFPNYSSELNVNALLLGDSALYLCASSLEAGRRNIQYFGAGTRLSVL.

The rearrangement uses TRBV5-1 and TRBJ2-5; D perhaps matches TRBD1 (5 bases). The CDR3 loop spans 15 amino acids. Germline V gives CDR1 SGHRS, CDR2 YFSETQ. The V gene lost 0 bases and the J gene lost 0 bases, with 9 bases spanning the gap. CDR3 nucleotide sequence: TGCGCCAGCAGCTTGGGTTTGACAGACCAAGAGACCCAGTACTTC. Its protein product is CASSLGLTDQETQYF.

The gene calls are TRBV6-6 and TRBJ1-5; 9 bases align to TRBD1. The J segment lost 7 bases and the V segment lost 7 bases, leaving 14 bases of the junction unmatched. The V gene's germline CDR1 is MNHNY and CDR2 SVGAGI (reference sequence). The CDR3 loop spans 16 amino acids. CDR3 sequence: CASTTHAGTGNQPQHF. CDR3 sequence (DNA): TGTGCCAGCACCACGCACGCCGGGACAGGGAACCAGCCCCAGCATTTT.

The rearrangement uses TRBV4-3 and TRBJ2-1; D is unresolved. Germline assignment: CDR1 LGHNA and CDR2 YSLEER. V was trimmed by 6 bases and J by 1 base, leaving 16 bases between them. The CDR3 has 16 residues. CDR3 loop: CASRQDERGSYNEQFF. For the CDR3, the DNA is TGCGCCAGCAGGCAGGATGAGCGTGGATCCTACAATGAGCAGTTCTTC.

CDR3 sequence: CASRREQIPGMSGGGVILPEQFF. CDR3 sequence (DNA): TGTGCCAGTAGGCGAGAACAGATACCCGGTATGAGCGGGGGAGGGGTCATTTTACCTGAGCAGTTCTTC. The J gene is TRBJ2-1, the V gene TRBV19; 8 bases fit TRBD2. The CDR3 has 23 residues. From germline, CDR1 is LNHDA and CDR2 SQIVND (reference sequence). V shed 6 bases and J 9 bases; nucleotides not matched to a gene: 37.

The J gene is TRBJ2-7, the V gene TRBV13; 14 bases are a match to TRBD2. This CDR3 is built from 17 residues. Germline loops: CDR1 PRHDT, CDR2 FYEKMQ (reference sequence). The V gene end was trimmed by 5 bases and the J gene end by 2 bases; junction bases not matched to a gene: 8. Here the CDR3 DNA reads TGTGCCAGCAGCGTAACCGGGACTAGCGGGGGACCCTACGAGCAGTACTTC. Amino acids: CASSVTGTSGGPYEQYF.

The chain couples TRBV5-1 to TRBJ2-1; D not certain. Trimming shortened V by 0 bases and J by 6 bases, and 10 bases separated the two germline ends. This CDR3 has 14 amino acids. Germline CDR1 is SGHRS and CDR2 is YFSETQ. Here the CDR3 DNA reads TGCGCCAGCAGCTTGGCGGCAGGCGCCAATGAGCAGTTCTTC. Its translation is CASSLAAGANEQFF. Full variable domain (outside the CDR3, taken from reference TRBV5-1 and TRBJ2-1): KAGVTQTPRYLIKTRGQQVTLSCSPISGHRSVSWYQQTPGQGLQFLFEYFSETQRNKGNFPGRFSGRQFSNSRSEMNVSTLELGDSALYLCASSLAAGANEQFFGPGTRLTVL.